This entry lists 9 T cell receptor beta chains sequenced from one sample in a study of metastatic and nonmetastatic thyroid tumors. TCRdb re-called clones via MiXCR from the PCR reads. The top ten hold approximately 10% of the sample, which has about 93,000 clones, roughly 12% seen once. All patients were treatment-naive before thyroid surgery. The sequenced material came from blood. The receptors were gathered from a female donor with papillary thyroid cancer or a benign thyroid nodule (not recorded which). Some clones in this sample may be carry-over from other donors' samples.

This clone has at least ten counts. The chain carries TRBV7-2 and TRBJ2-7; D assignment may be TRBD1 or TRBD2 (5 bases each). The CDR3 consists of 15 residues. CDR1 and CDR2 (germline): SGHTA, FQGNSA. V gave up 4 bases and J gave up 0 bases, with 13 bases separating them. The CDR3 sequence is CASSSRGSFSYEQYF. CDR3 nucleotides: TGTGCCAGCAGCTCGAGGGGCAGTTTCTCCTACGAGCAGTACTTC.

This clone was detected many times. CDR3 loop: CATSDWSGQGNTGELFF. In DNA form, the CDR3 reads TGTGCCACCAGTGATTGGTCGGGACAGGGGAACACCGGGGAGCTGTTTTTT. V gene TRBV24-1 combines with J gene TRBJ2-2; 9 bases line up with TRBD1. J lost 1 base, V lost 2 bases, and 4 bases had no gene match. CDR1 KGHDR and CDR2 SFDVKD come from the germline V gene. This CDR3 is 17 amino acids long.

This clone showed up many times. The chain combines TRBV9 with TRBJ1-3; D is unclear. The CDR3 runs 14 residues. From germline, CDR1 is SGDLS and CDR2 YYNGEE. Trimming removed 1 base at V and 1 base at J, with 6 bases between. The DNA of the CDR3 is TGTGCCAGCAGCGTATGGGAATCTGGAAACACCATATATTTT. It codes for CASSVWESGNTIYF.

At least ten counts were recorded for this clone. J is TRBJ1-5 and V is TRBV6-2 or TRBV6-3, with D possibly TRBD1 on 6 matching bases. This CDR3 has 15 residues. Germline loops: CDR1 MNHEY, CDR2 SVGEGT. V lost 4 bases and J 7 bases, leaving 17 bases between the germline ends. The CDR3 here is CASSSPQGGKQPQHF. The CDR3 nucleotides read TGTGCCAGCAGTTCGCCACAGGGAGGTAAGCAGCCCCAGCATTTT.

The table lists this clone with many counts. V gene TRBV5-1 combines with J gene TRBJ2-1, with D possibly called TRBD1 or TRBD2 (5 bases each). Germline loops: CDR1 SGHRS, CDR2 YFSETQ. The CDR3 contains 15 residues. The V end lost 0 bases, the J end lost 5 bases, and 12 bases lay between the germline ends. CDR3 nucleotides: TGCGCCAGCAGCTTGGAAGGGACGAACAACAATGAGCAGTTCTTC. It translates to CASSLEGTNNNEQFF.

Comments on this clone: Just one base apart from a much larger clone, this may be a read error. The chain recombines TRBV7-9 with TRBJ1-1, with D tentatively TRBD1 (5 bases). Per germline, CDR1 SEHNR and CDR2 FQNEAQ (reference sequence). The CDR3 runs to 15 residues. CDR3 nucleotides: TGTACCAGCAGCTTAATGGGACGGCTTTGGGGTGAAGCTTTCTTT. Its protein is CTSSLMGRLWGEAFF. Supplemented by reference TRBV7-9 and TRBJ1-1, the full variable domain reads DTGVSQNPRHKITKRGQNVTFRCDPISEHNRLYWYRQTLGQGPEFLTYFQNEAQLEKSRLLSDRFSAERPKGSFSTLEIQRTEQGDSAMYLCTSSLMGRLWGEAFFGQGTRLTVV.

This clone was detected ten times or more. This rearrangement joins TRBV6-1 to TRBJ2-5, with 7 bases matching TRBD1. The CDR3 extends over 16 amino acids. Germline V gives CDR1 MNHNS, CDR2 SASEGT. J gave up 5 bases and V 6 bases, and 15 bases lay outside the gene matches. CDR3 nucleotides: TGTGCCAGCAGCTGGGGGACAGTCGTCCCCTCTGAGACCCAGTACTTC. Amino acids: CASSWGTVVPSETQYF.

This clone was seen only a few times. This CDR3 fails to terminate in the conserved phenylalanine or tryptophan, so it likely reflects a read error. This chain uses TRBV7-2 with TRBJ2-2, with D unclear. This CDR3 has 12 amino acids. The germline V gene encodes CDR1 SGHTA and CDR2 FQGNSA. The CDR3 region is CAGSLVTGELFL. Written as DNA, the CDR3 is TGTGCCGGCAGCTTAGTAACCGGGGAGCTGTTTCTT.

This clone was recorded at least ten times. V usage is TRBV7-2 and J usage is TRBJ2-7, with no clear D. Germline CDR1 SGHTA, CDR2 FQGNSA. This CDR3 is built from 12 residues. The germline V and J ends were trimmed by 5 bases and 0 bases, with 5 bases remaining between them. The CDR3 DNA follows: TGTGCCAGCAGCCCGGGCTCCTACGAGCAGTACTTC. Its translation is CASSPGSYEQYF.